This section outlines one TCR beta chain sequence together with its context. Other DNA sequences of this sample code for an identical CDR3. These data belong to a study of blood T cell repertoires in COVID-19. Overall study context: Acute and convalescent COVID-19 samples came from the United States, Italy and Spain.

Trimming took off 0 bases at V and 1 base at J, with 7 bases between the two ends. This CDR3 region has 15 residues. Germline lookup yields CDR1 SGHRS and CDR2 YFSETQ. Generated by immunoSEQ multiplex PCR, the TCRdb table keeps only in-frame clones and is missing some. The sample holds tens of thousands of clones, around nine tenths seen once. The chain uses TRBV5-1 and TRBJ2-2; possible D gene TRBD1, 5 bases. The origin of this receptor is a man between 45 and 60 years old with acute or convalescent COVID-19. Specimen: peripheral blood. The CDR3 reads CASSLGGQNTGELFF. CDR3 nucleotides: TGCGCCAGCAGCTTGGGAGGACAGAACACCGGGGAGCTGTTTTTT.